Listed below are T cell receptor beta chains from one sample, sequenced in a study of blood T cell repertoires in COVID-19. TCRdb's table, derived via immunoSEQ multiplex PCR, lists solely in-frame clones and lacks some. This repertoire shows about 240,000 clones, approximately 82% found once; its top ten account for less than 3.5%. The sample comprised peripheral blood. These receptors came from a woman aged 18-30 years with acute or convalescent COVID-19. CDR3s include the opening cysteine and the closing phenylalanine or tryptophan. D genes are given only for firm matches. Size values are once, few and many counts, or a class for expanded clones, and some rows have none.

few TRBJ1-2 TRBV10-3 TRBD1 TGTGCCATCAGTTCCGGGACAGGTCATGGCTACACCTTC CAISSGTGHGYTF
. TRBJ1-1 TRBV15 . TGTGCCACCAGCAGGGGGGGAGACACTGAAGCTTTCTTT CATSRGGDTEAFF
. TRBJ2-2 TRBV3-1/TRBV3-2 TRBD1 TGTGCCAGCAGCGGGACAGGAAACACCGGGGAGCTGTTTTTT CASSGTGNTGELFF
. TRBJ1-1 TRBV10-3 . TGTGCCATCAGGAAAGGACAGATTGACACTGAAGCTTTCTTT CAIRKGQIDTEAFF
. TRBJ2-7 TRBV29-1 TRBD1 TGCAGCGCTAAGAAAGGGACAGGTTCCGACTACGAGCAGTACTTC CSAKKGTGSDYEQYF
. TRBJ1-1 TRBV19 . TGTGCCAGTAGTAGCCCCGCGCGCTCCATGAACACTGAAGCTTTCTTT CASSSPARSMNTEAFF
. TRBJ2-6 TRBV6-5 TRBD1 TGTGCCAGCCTCCGACAGGGCTCTGGGGCCAACGTCCTGACTTTC CASLRQGSGANVLTF
. TRBJ2-7 TRBV4-1 TRBD1 TGCGCCAGCAGCCAAGAGTGGGCAGGGGGATCCTACGAGCAGTACTTC CASSQEWAGGSYEQYF
. TRBJ2-7 TRBV28 TRBD2 TGTGCCAGCAGTTTCCTTAGCGGGAAGGCTTCCTACGAGCAGTACTTC CASSFLSGKASYEQYF
. TRBJ1-5 TRBV9 TRBD1 TGTGCCAGCAGTGACAGGGGGCTTAGCAATCAGCCCCAGCATTTT CASSDRGLSNQPQHF
once TRBJ2-1 TRBV9 TRBD2 TGTGCCAGCAGCGTAGGTGGACTAGCGGGAGCAGGTGAGCAGTTCTTC CASSVGGLAGAGEQFF
. TRBJ2-6 TRBV28 . TGTGCCAGCAGACCTACTAGCACAAGCTCTGGGGCCAACGTCCTGACTTTC CASRPTSTSSGANVLTF
. TRBJ2-7 TRBV7-2 TRBD1 TGTGCCAGCAGCTTAACAGGGGGCCCCCTTTACGAGCAGTACTTC CASSLTGGPLYEQYF
. TRBJ1-2 TRBV28 . TGTGCCAGCATAGTCGATTCCGGGGAGGCCTATGGCTACACCTTC CASIVDSGEAYGYTF
. TRBJ2-2 TRBV9 TRBD2 TGTGCCAGCAGCGACGGACTAGCGGGGACCGGGGAGCTGTTTTTT CASSDGLAGTGELFF
few TRBJ1-5 TRBV6-2/TRBV6-3 TRBD1 TGTGCCAGCAGCCCCCGGGACAGGGGTTTTGATCAGCCCCAGCATTTT CASSPRDRGFDQPQHF
. TRBJ2-7 TRBV18 . TGTGCCAGCTCATTAGACTCAGTGGCCTACGAGCAGTACTTC CASSLDSVAYEQYF
. TRBJ2-3 TRBV11-2 TRBD2 TGTGCCAGCAAACTACTAGCGGGCCCCACAGATACGCAGTATTTT CASKLLAGPTDTQYF
few TRBJ1-6 TRBV28 . TGTGCCAGCATCCCCGGGGGGGTACAGGGACGACCCCTCCACTTT CASIPGGVQGRPLHF
. TRBJ2-5 TRBV6-2/TRBV6-3 TRBD1 TGTGCCAGCAGTTACTCGATTGACAGGGTGGAGACCCAGTACTTC CASSYSIDRVETQYF
. TRBJ1-6 TRBV19 . TGTGCCAGTAGTATGTTGGAGACCAACTATAATTCACCCCTCCACTTT CASSMLETNYNSPLHF
few TRBJ2-3 TRBV7-3 TRBD2 TGTGCCAGCAGCACGGGACTAGCGTTCACAGATACGCAGTATTTT CASSTGLAFTDTQYF
. TRBJ2-7 TRBV2 TRBD2 TGTGCCAGCAGTACGGGACTAGCGGGATACGAGCAGTACTTC CASSTGLAGYEQYF
. TRBJ1-5 TRBV15 . TGTGCCACCAGCCCCCTAGGTGGTAATAGCAATCAGCCCCAGCATTTT CATSPLGGNSNQPQHF
. TRBJ2-1 TRBV9 . TGTGCCAGCAGCGTAGCAGGGGCAACCTACAATGAGCAGTTCTTC CASSVAGATYNEQFF
. TRBJ1-2 TRBV5-4 TRBD1 TGTGCCAGCAGCCCGGGACAGGGGGCAAAAGTTAGCTATGGCTACACCTTC CASSPGQGAKVSYGYTF
few TRBJ2-7 TRBV4-1 . TGCGCCAGCAGCCAAGAACGGGAATACGAGCAGTACTTC CASSQEREYEQYF
. TRBJ1-1 TRBV3-1/TRBV3-2 TRBD1 TGTGCCAGCAGCCAGTATTCCGTGACAGGGAGGATGAACACTGAAGCTTTCTTT CASSQYSVTGRMNTEAFF
. TRBJ2-1 TRBV4-3 . TGCGCCAGCAGCCAACTTTGGGACACAACTTACAATGAGCAGTTCTTC CASSQLWDTTYNEQFF
. TRBJ2-7 TRBV4-1 . TGCGCCAGCAGCCAAGACCCACAGGTAGACTACGAGCAGTACTTC CASSQDPQVDYEQYF
. TRBJ2-3 TRBV5-6 . TGTGCCAGCAGCTTGGTCTCGGGGATCACAGATACGCAGTATTTT CASSLVSGITDTQYF
. TRBJ2-1 TRBV7-2 TRBD1 TGTGCCAGCAGCTTAGTTGGGACAGGGGTTGTTGAGCAGTTCTTC CASSLVGTGVVEQFF
. TRBJ1-2 TRBV7-9 . TGTGCCAGCAGCTTAACGGGGGATGACTATGGCTACACCTTC CASSLTGDDYGYTF
. TRBJ2-1 TRBV9 . TGTGCCAGCAGCTCGACCAAAACAGGGTTCGTCTACAATGAGCAGTTCTTC CASSSTKTGFVYNEQFF
. TRBJ2-7 TRBV5-1 . TGCGCCAGCAGCTTGGAGTACAGAACCTCCCACGAGCAGTACTTC CASSLEYRTSHEQYF
. TRBJ1-1 TRBV18 TRBD1 TGTGCCAGCTCACCAGACAGGGTTAACACTGAAGCTTTCTTT CASSPDRVNTEAFF
. TRBJ1-5 TRBV7-9 . TGTGCCAGCAGCCAAGGCGGGACGGTTAGCAATCAGCCCCAGCATTTT CASSQGGTVSNQPQHF
. TRBJ2-1 TRBV11-3 . TGTGCCAGCAGCCTCACTCGCTACAATGAGCAGTTCTTC CASSLTRYNEQFF
. TRBJ1-1 TRBV30 TRBD1 TGTGCCTGGAGGGGGGCAGGGGGAGACACTGAAGCTTTCTTT CAWRGAGGDTEAFF
. TRBJ2-7 TRBV27 . TGTGCCAGCAGTTTCGGAACAGGGAGTAGCCACGAGCAGTACTTC CASSFGTGSSHEQYF